The rows below give T cell receptor beta chains drawn from one sample of a study of T cells of healthy individuals. From the 5' RACE reads, TCRdb called clonotypes with MiXCR, one entry per CDR3 protein. The data contain about 96,000 distinct CDR3 sequences, roughly 18% of them singletons. Source of these receptors: a human donor in good health. The CDR3 runs from the conserved cysteine through the conserved F or W. Each record gives: J gene, D gene, clone size, V gene, CDR3 DNA, CDR3 protein. D genes are given only for firm matches. For some rows the clone size is stated as once, few or many, or as a class when expanded; others skip it.

TRBJ1-3 NA many TRBV7-9 TGTGCCAGCAGCTTCGACGGCGGTACCCAAAGCTCTGGAAACACCATATATTTT CASSFDGGTQSSGNTIYF
TRBJ1-2 NA many TRBV12-5 TGTGCTAGTGGTTCGGGGTATGGCTACACCTTC CASGSGYGYTF
TRBJ2-2 TRBD2 many TRBV28 TGTGCCAGCAGTTTATGGAGGCTAGCGGGAGGGCCCGGGGAGCTGTTTTTT CASSLWRLAGGPGELFF
TRBJ2-7 TRBD2 NA TRBV6-6 TGTGCCAGCAGCCGTCTAGCGGGAGGTTACGAGCAGTACTTC CASSRLAGGYEQYF
TRBJ1-1 NA few TRBV29-1 TGCAGCGCAGAAGGAGGGCCGTGGACTGAAGCTTTCTTT CSAEGGPWTEAFF
TRBJ1-2 NA many TRBV29-1 TGCAGCGTTGAAGGCAGGGGCCGTAACTATGGCTACACCTTC CSVEGRGRNYGYTF
TRBJ1-5 NA many TRBV18 TGTGCCAGCTCACCATCGCGGAACAATCAGCCCCAGCATTTT CASSPSRNNQPQHF
TRBJ1-3 NA few TRBV9 TGTGCCAGCAGCGTAGGGTACACTAACTCTGGAAACACCATATATTTT CASSVGYTNSGNTIYF
TRBJ2-5 TRBD2 few TRBV20-1 TGCAGTGCTCTAGGACTAGCGGAAGAGACCCAGTACTTC CSALGLAEETQYF
TRBJ2-2 NA NA TRBV7-3 TGTGCCAGCTCCTATAGCGGTAACACCGGGGAGCTGTTTTTT CASSYSGNTGELFF
TRBJ2-3 TRBD2 NA TRBV5-1 TGCGCCAGCAGCTCCCGACTAGCTGAGGATACGCAGTATTTT CASSSRLAEDTQYF
TRBJ1-4 NA few TRBV4-3 TGCGCCAGCAGCCTTAGTCTGGCATTAAATGAAAAACTGTTTTTT CASSLSLALNEKLFF
TRBJ2-1 TRBD1 NA TRBV6-5 TGTGCCAGCAGTTACCGAGTCAACAGGGGTGAGCAGTTCTTC CASSYRVNRGEQFF
TRBJ1-1 NA few TRBV6-1 TGTGCCAGCAAAGGAGGGACTGAAGCTTTCTTT CASKGGTEAFF
TRBJ2-2 NA few TRBV29-1 TGCAGCGTTGGACCATCGAACACCGGGGAGCTGTTTTTT CSVGPSNTGELFF
TRBJ2-7 NA NA TRBV5-6 TGTGCCAGCAGCGTTGCTTGGGACCAAACCTACGAGCAGTACTTC CASSVAWDQTYEQYF
TRBJ2-6 NA few TRBV27 TGTGCCAGCAGTCCAACGCAGGGCCTGGGGGCCAACGTCCTGACTTTC CASSPTQGLGANVLTF
TRBJ2-1 NA NA TRBV2 TGTGCCAGCAGTGACAGGGCCCGGAGGGGGGAGCAGTTCTTC CASSDRARRGEQFF
TRBJ1-2 NA NA TRBV29-1 TGCAGCGTTGAATTACCGGGATACTATGGCTACACCTTC CSVELPGYYGYTF
TRBJ1-1 TRBD1 NA TRBV20-1 TGCAGTGCTAGAGGGGACAGGGCTACTGAAGCTTTCTTT CSARGDRATEAFF
TRBJ1-1 TRBD1 many TRBV25-1 TGTGCCAGCATGGCCGTACCGGGACAGGGGAACACTGAAGCTTTCTTT CASMAVPGQGNTEAFF
TRBJ2-7 TRBD1 NA TRBV6-2/TRBV6-3 TGTGCCAGCAGTTGGCCCCGACAGGGGACCGAGCAGTACTTC CASSWPRQGTEQYF
TRBJ2-7 NA NA TRBV5-1 TGCGCCAGCAGCTCGCGGACCTACGAGCAGTACTTC CASSSRTYEQYF
TRBJ1-1 NA few TRBV10-3 TGTGCCATCAGGGGGTCCTGGACTGAAGCTTTCTTT CAIRGSWTEAFF
TRBJ2-5 TRBD1 NA TRBV18 TGTGCCAGCTCACCCCGGGACAGACAGAGGGGGACCCAGTACTTC CASSPRDRQRGTQYF
TRBJ2-5 NA few TRBV29-1 TGCAGCGTTGACTACGGTCGGGCGTGGGAGACCCAGTACTTC CSVDYGRAWETQYF
TRBJ1-4 NA few TRBV10-3 TGTGCCATCAGTGAGACAGTTAATGAAAAACTGTTTTTT CAISETVNEKLFF
TRBJ1-1 TRBD1 NA TRBV10-3 TGTGCCTCTCAGACAGGGGACACTGAAGCTTTCTTT CASQTGDTEAFF
TRBJ2-7 TRBD1 many TRBV4-3 TGCGCCAGCAGCCAAGATACAGGGGATTTCCACGAGCAGTACTTC CASSQDTGDFHEQYF
TRBJ1-1 TRBD1 many TRBV6-5 TGTGCCAGCAGTTACTGGACAGGGAAGGGGTTCCGGGCTTTCTTT CASSYWTGKGFRAFF
TRBJ2-2 TRBD1 many TRBV5-4 TGTGCCAGCAGCCCGACAGGGGCCGGGGAGCTGTTTTTT CASSPTGAGELFF
TRBJ2-1 NA few TRBV9 TGTGCCAGCAGCTTCGATCTGAATGAGCAGTTCTTC CASSFDLNEQFF
TRBJ2-1 NA many TRBV25-1 TGTGCCAGCAGTGATCCAACAGGGTCGGATGAGCAGTTCTTC CASSDPTGSDEQFF
TRBJ2-1 TRBD2 NA TRBV20-1 TGCAGTGTGACGGAGCGGGAGCCTAGTGAGCAGTTCTTC CSVTEREPSEQFF
TRBJ2-1 NA few TRBV7-9 TGTGCCAGCAGCTTCCCGGGGAATGAGCAGTTCTTC CASSFPGNEQFF
TRBJ2-7 NA many TRBV6-2/TRBV6-3 TGTGCCAGCTCGCGATGGGCGCACGACGAGCAGTACTTC CASSRWAHDEQYF
TRBJ2-7 TRBD2 NA TRBV20-1 TGCAGTGCTAGAGATCCGGGGCGGGAGACAAACGAGCAGTACTTC CSARDPGRETNEQYF
TRBJ1-1 TRBD1 few TRBV27 TGTGCCAGCAGTTTCCGGGACAGAGGTTACACTGAAGCTTTCTTT CASSFRDRGYTEAFF
TRBJ2-7 NA NA TRBV7-8 TGTGCCAGCAGCGCTCAGGGATCATGGTCCTACGAGCAGTACTTC CASSAQGSWSYEQYF
TRBJ1-4 TRBD1 once TRBV20-1 TGCAGTGCACCGGGACAGGGAAATTGGAAACTGTTTTTT CSAPGQGNWKLFF
TRBJ2-7 TRBD1 NA TRBV28 TGTGCCAGCAGTTCCCGGACAGGGCGGATCGAGCAGTACTTC CASSSRTGRIEQYF
TRBJ1-4 NA many TRBV5-1 TGCGCCAGCAGCCGGAGTTCGGCTAATGAAAAACTGTTTTTT CASSRSSANEKLFF
TRBJ2-1 TRBD2 NA TRBV4-1 TGCGCCAGCAGCCACCTGACTAGCGGGGGGGCCTACAATGAGCAGTTCTTC CASSHLTSGGAYNEQFF
TRBJ2-7 TRBD2 many TRBV29-1 TGCAGCGTTGCGGTAAGCGGGAGCGCCTACGAGCAGTACTTC CSVAVSGSAYEQYF
TRBJ1-1 NA few TRBV19 TGTGCCAGTAATTACCACATACAGAACACTGAAGCTTTCTTT CASNYHIQNTEAFF
TRBJ2-1 NA few TRBV28 TGTGCCAGCAACCCCCCGGGGGTTAAGGCCAATGAGCAGTTCTTC CASNPPGVKANEQFF